This passage covers 11 T cell receptor beta chains from one sample sequenced in a study of T cells in narcolepsy. Sequencing used immunoSEQ multiplex PCR; TCRdb keeps in-frame clones, though not all of them. This sample has about 31,000 clones, with around four fifths found just once. Sequenced sample: CD45RA- memory CD4+ T cells from PBMCs. Receptor source: a human donor with narcolepsy.

The chain couples TRBV15 to TRBJ2-7; 8 bases line up with TRBD1. With V trimmed by 3 bases and J by 3 bases, 7 bases remained unmatched. Per germline, CDR1 LNHNV and CDR2 YYDKDF (reference sequence). The CDR3 is 15 amino acids. CDR3 nucleotide sequence: TGTGCCACCAGCAGGGGGACAGGTCTAGGCTACGAGCAGTACTTC. Translation: CATSRGTGLGYEQYF.

V gene TRBV7-2 combines with J gene TRBJ2-1; no clear D gene. The CDR3 extends over 14 amino acids. Trimming stripped 2 bases from V and 9 bases from J, with 14 bases between. Per the germline V gene, CDR1 is SGHTA and CDR2 is FQGNSA. In nucleotides, the CDR3 is TGTGCCAGCAGCTTAACTTTGGGTCTGGGTGAGCAGTTCTTC. Translated: CASSLTLGLGEQFF.

The CDR3 bases are TGTGCCATCAGTGTCGATTCCGGCTTTCTTTACGAAAAACTGTTTTTT. Translation gives CAISVDSGFLYEKLFF. The chain is built from TRBV10-3 and TRBJ1-4, with D unclear. This CDR3 is built from 16 residues. Trimming stripped 4 bases from V and 8 bases from J, with 20 bases between. Germline values: CDR1 ENHRY, CDR2 SYGVKD.

The rearrangement links TRBV14 to TRBJ1-2; D is ambiguous. This CDR3 contains 13 residues. Germline V gene data show CDR1 as SGHDN and CDR2 as FVKESK. Trimming removed 4 bases at V and 4 bases at J, with 10 bases between. The CDR3 protein is CASSPLAGYGYTF. The DNA for the CDR3 is TGTGCCAGCAGCCCCCTAGCGGGCTATGGCTACACCTTC.

This clone showed up just a few times. The chain uses TRBV7-9 and TRBJ2-7; D is unresolved. The V and J ends lost 7 bases and 0 bases respectively, with 16 bases between them. The germline CDR1 and CDR2 sequences are SEHNR and FQNEAQ (reference sequence). This CDR3 has 15 residues. In DNA, the CDR3 is TGTGCCAGCACCCCTGGTGGGAAACACTCCTACGAGCAGTACTTC. It encodes CASTPGGKHSYEQYF.

This chain joins TRBV11-3 and TRBJ2-7; D remains ambiguous. V lost 5 bases, J lost 1 base, and 12 bases lay in between. The CDR3 extends over 14 amino acids. Germline V gives CDR1 SGHNT, CDR2 YENEEA. The CDR3 region is CASSPGPGSYEQYF. The CDR3 coding sequence is TGTGCCAGCAGCCCCGGACCCGGGTCCTACGAGCAGTACTTC.

This sequence joins TRBV5-1 and TRBJ2-5; D ambiguous. Deletions cut 4 bases from V and 2 bases from J, with 18 bases between. The CDR3 contains 16 residues. Looked up from germline, CDR1 is SGHRS and CDR2 is YFSETQ. CDR3 DNA sequence: TGCGCCAGCAGCCTTTCGCCCGGTAATACACAAGAGACCCAGTACTTC. As protein: CASSLSPGNTQETQYF.

V gene TRBV14 combines with J gene TRBJ1-2; weak D call: TRBD1 (5 bases). The ends were cut back, 2 bases at V and 7 bases at J, with 11 bases in the middle. This CDR3 has 13 amino acids. Germline V CDR1 and CDR2: SGHDN, FVKESK. CDR3 sequence: CASSQQRRGGYTF. DNA of the CDR3: TGTGCCAGCAGCCAACAACGGAGGGGTGGCTACACCTTC.

A few counts support this clone. In nucleotides, the CDR3 is TGTGCCAGCAGCTTAGTGGCAGGGGCATACACCTTC. As protein: CASSLVAGAYTF. The chain has TRBV7-9 and TRBJ1-2; the D gene is possibly TRBD1 (6 bases). V lost 1 base to trimming and J lost 11 bases, with 11 bases between them. Germline CDR1 reads SEHNR; CDR2 reads FQNEAQ (reference sequence). The CDR3 covers 12 residues.

The chain couples TRBV10-3 to TRBJ2-1, with TRBD2 identical over 16 bases. Losses at the gene ends were 4 bases for V and 8 bases for J; bases not matched to a gene: 11. The CDR3 totals 18 residues. Germline loops: CDR1 ENHRY, CDR2 SYGVKD. The CDR3 sequence is CAISGGLAGGIKRDEQFF. CDR3 nucleotides: TGTGCCATCAGTGGGGGACTAGCGGGAGGGATCAAAAGGGATGAGCAGTTCTTC.

This clone was counted a few times. This chain joins TRBV5-4 and TRBJ2-2; 8 bases agree with TRBD1. J lost 3 bases, V lost 1 base, and 5 bases had no gene match. This CDR3 has 16 residues. From germline, CDR1 is SGHNT and CDR2 YYREEE (reference sequence). The CDR3 DNA reads as TGTGCCAGCAGCTTGTACAGGGGGATAGACACCGGGGAGCTGTTTTTT. Translated: CASSLYRGIDTGELFF.